The 15 T cell receptor beta chains below all came from one sample that was sequenced in a study of monozygotic twins with cystic fibrosis. Repertoires were generated with immunoSEQ multiplex PCR, while TCRdb's copy carries only in-frame clones and drops some. The sample carries about 21,000 clones, about 90% recorded once. Sequencing was carried out using blood. The receptors derive from a girl aged 2-10 years with cystic fibrosis.

V gene TRBV2 combines with J gene TRBJ2-3, with 9 bases that match TRBD1. Germline CDR1 and CDR2: SNHLY and FYNNEI. Germline trimming cut 6 bases from V and 6 bases from J; bases unmatched to any gene: 10. The CDR3 spans 15 residues. The CDR3 sequence: CASRGRDRVRDTQYF. In nucleotides, the CDR3 is TGTGCCAGCAGAGGGCGGGACAGGGTTCGTGATACGCAGTATTTT.

This chain links TRBV19 with TRBJ1-5; D is uncertain. V was pared by 1 base and J by 5 bases, with 12 bases between. CDR1 and CDR2 (germline): LNHDA, SQIVND (reference sequence). The CDR3 runs 15 residues. The CDR3 region has the DNA TGTGCCAGTAGTATAGGCCGACCGTTTGATCAGCCCCAGCATTTT. Amino acids: CASSIGRPFDQPQHF.

The J gene is TRBJ2-3, the V gene TRBV2, with 8 bases that match TRBD2. CDR3 length: 15 residues. Germline CDR1 is SNHLY and CDR2 is FYNNEI. With 3 bases clipped from V and 4 bases from J, the junction kept 6 bases outside the gene matches. The CDR3 is CASSETGGLPDTQYF. As DNA, the CDR3 is TGTGCCAGCAGTGAGACGGGAGGGCTCCCAGATACGCAGTATTTT.

The chain couples TRBV7-8 to TRBJ2-7; a weak D match, TRBD1 (5 bases). The CDR3 spans 13 residues. V lost 5 bases, J lost 1 base, and 9 bases lay in between. Per germline, CDR1 SGHVS and CDR2 FQNEAQ. For the CDR3, the DNA is TGTGCCAGCAGCGACGGACAATCCTACGAGCAGTACTTC. Translating gives CASSDGQSYEQYF.

The V call is TRBV6-5, the J call TRBJ2-7; TRBD1 matches at 7 bases. The CDR3 loop spans 14 amino acids. V was clipped by 7 bases and J by 7 bases; unmatched bases: 13. Germline values: CDR1 MNHEY, CDR2 SVGAGI. CDR3 region: CASNFDRDVGEQYF. In nucleotides, the CDR3 is TGTGCCAGCAACTTCGACAGGGACGTTGGAGAGCAGTACTTC.

V is TRBV7-8 and J is TRBJ2-2; 14 bases fit TRBD2. Germline lookup yields CDR1 SGHVS and CDR2 FQNEAQ. The V segment lost 5 bases and the J segment 2 bases; nucleotides outside the gene matches: 7. This CDR3 is 18 amino acids long. CDR3 DNA: TGTGCCAGCAGCCAGGGACTAGCGGGAGACCTAAACACCGGGGAGCTGTTTTTT. It encodes CASSQGLAGDLNTGELFF.

The rearrangement joins TRBV6-5 to TRBJ1-5; 9 bases align to TRBD1. Trimming cost V 5 bases and J 6 bases; bases outside gene matches: 5. Germline assignment: CDR1 MNHEY and CDR2 SVGAGI. The CDR3 has 14 residues. The CDR3 spells CASSPTGGRQPQHF. DNA for the CDR3: TGTGCCAGCAGTCCAACAGGGGGCCGTCAGCCCCAGCATTTT.

This chain uses TRBV19 with TRBJ1-4; TRBD1 is a possible D gene (6 bases). V was pared by 5 bases and J by 6 bases, with 13 bases between. Germline CDR1 and CDR2: LNHDA and SQIVND (reference sequence). The CDR3 extends over 14 amino acids. The CDR3 nucleotides are TGTGCCAGTAGTCCCGGACGGGGGCATGAAAAACTGTTTTTT. It translates to CASSPGRGHEKLFF.

The CDR3 is CASSPEGDTDTQYF. CDR3 DNA sequence: TGCGCCAGCAGTCCGGAGGGGGACACAGATACGCAGTATTTT. This chain uses TRBV5-1 with TRBJ2-3, with D tentatively TRBD1 or TRBD2 (6 bases each). Germline lookup yields CDR1 SGHRS and CDR2 YFSETQ. This CDR3 has 14 residues. V gave up 5 bases and J gave up 2 bases, with 12 bases separating them. Based on the CDR3 plus reference TRBV5-1 and TRBJ2-3, the full variable domain is KAGVTQTPRYLIKTRGQQVTLSCSPISGHRSVSWYQQTPGQGLQFLFEYFSETQRNKGNFPGRFSGRQFSNSRSEMNVSTLELGDSALYLCASSPEGDTDTQYFGPGTRLTVL.

The V call is TRBV6-1, the J call TRBJ2-5, with a weak D call TRBD2 (6 bases). The germline V and J ends were trimmed by 7 bases and 2 bases, with 17 bases remaining between them. Per germline, CDR1 MNHNS and CDR2 SASEGT. The CDR3 runs 15 residues. The CDR3 sequence is CASNPAEGTQETQYF. The CDR3 DNA follows: TGTGCCAGCAATCCAGCGGAGGGGACTCAAGAGACCCAGTACTTC.

This clone was recorded once. The J gene is TRBJ2-1, the V gene TRBV9; D unclear. The germline CDR1 and CDR2 sequences are SGDLS and YYNGEE. Trimming cost V 0 bases and J 2 bases, with 9 bases left between them. The CDR3 has 15 amino acids. The CDR3: CASSVESSPYNEQFF. The CDR3 DNA is TGTGCCAGCAGCGTAGAGTCCAGCCCCTACAATGAGCAGTTCTTC.

The chain links TRBV7-9 to TRBJ1-1; 8 bases match TRBD1. Germline lookup yields CDR1 SEHNR and CDR2 FQNEAQ (reference sequence). There are 15 residues in the CDR3. Trimming removed 5 bases from V and 1 base from J; junction bases left unmatched: 6. The CDR3 nucleotides read TGTGCCAGCAGCCACGGACAGGGCGGGAACACTGAAGCTTTCTTT. Its translation is CASSHGQGGNTEAFF.

This chain links TRBV4-1 with TRBJ2-5; D remains unclear. This CDR3 is built from 18 residues. Germline-derived CDR1 and CDR2 are MGHRA and YSYEKL. V lost 1 base and J lost 1, with 19 bases in between. The CDR3 DNA is TGCGCCAGCAGCCAAGGCTGGGGAAGGGCCGCGATCCAAGAGACCCAGTACTTC. Translating gives CASSQGWGRAAIQETQYF.

V usage is TRBV10-3 and J usage is TRBJ2-3; 8 nucleotides match TRBD1. The CDR3 loop spans 16 amino acids. The J segment lost 5 bases and the V segment lost 0 bases, leaving 7 bases of the junction unmatched. Germline V gene sequence: CDR1 ENHRY, CDR2 SYGVKD. CDR3 protein: CAISESETGDKDTQYF. In DNA form, the CDR3 reads TGTGCCATCAGTGAGTCGGAGACAGGGGATAAAGATACGCAGTATTTT.

The V call is TRBV14, the J call TRBJ1-4; D might be TRBD1 (5 bases). CDR1 and CDR2 (germline): SGHDN, FVKESK. The CDR3 spans 12 residues. V was shortened by 3 bases and J by 8 bases, with 7 bases between the two germline ends. In nucleotides, the CDR3 is TGTGCCAGCAGCCAGAGGGGAGAAAAACTGTTTTTT. Translating gives CASSQRGEKLFF.